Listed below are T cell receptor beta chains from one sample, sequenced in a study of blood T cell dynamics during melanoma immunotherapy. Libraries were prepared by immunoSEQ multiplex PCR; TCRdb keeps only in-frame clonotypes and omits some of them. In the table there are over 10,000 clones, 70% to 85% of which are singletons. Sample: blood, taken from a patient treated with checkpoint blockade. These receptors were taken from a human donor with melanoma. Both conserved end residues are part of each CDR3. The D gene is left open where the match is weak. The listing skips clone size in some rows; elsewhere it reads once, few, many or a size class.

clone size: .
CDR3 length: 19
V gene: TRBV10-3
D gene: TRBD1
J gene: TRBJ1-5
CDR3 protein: CAISDRRTGGGYSNQPQHF
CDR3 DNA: TGTGCCATCAGTGATCGACGGACAGGGGGGGGTTATAGCAATCAGCCCCAGCATTTT

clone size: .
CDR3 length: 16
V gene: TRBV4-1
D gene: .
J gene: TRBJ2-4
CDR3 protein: CASSPGGEGARNIQYF
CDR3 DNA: TGCGCCAGCAGCCCCGGTGGGGAGGGGGCAAGGAACATTCAGTACTTC

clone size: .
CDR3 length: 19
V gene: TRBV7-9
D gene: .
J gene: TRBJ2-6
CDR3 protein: CASSFILGGRGSGANVLTF
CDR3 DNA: TGTGCCAGCAGCTTTATTCTCGGAGGCAGGGGCTCTGGGGCCAACGTCCTGACTTTC

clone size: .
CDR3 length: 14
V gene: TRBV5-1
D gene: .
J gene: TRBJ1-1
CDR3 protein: CASSPRSPGTIAFF
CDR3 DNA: TGCGCCAGCAGCCCAAGGTCTCCCGGGACAATTGCTTTCTTT

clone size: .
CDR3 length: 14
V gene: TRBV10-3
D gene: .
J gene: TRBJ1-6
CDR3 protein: CAISPQSPNSPLHF
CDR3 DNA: TGTGCCATCAGTCCCCAAAGCCCAAATTCACCCCTCCACTTT

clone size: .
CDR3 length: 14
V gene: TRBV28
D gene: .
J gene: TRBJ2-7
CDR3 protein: CASSFRGGDYEQYF
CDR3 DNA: TGTGCCAGCAGTTTTAGGGGGGGGGACTACGAGCAGTACTTC

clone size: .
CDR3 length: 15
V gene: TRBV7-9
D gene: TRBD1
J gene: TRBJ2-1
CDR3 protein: CASSLAQAGGNEQFF
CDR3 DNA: TGTGCCAGCAGCTTAGCCCAAGCAGGGGGTAATGAGCAGTTCTTC

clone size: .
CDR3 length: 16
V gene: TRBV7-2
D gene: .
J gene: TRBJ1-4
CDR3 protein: CASSLHRKHRDEKLFF
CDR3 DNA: TGTGCCAGCAGCTTACATCGGAAACACAGGGACGAAAAACTGTTTTTT

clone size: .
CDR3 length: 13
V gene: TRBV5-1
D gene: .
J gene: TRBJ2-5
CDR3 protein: CASSSQGLETQYF
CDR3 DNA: TGCGCCAGCAGCTCTCAGGGGTTGGAGACCCAGTACTTC

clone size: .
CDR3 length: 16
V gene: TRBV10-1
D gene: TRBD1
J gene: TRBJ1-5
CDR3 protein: CASSEGTGGEGQPQHF
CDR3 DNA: TGCGCCAGCAGTGAGGGGACAGGGGGCGAGGGTCAGCCCCAGCATTTT

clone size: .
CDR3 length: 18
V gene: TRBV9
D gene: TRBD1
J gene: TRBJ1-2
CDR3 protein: CASSAPRGAGVGYYGYTF
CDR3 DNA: TGTGCCAGCAGCGCACCCAGGGGGGCCGGGGTAGGGTACTATGGCTACACCTTC

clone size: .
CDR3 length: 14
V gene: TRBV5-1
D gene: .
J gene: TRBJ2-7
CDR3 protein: CASSDPGTRYEQYF
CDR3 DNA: TGCGCCAGCAGCGATCCGGGGACACGCTACGAGCAGTACTTC

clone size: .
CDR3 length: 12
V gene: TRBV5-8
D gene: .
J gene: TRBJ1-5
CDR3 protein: CASSLGSQPQHF
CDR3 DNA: TGTGCCAGCAGCTTGGGCAGTCAGCCCCAGCATTTT

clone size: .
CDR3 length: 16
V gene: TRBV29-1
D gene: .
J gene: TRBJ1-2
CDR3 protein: CSVEDRRGGFVYGYTF
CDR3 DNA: TGCAGCGTTGAAGATCGCCGTGGGGGCTTTGTCTATGGCTACACCTTC

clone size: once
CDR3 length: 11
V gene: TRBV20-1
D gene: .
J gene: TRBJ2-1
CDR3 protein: CSASRQSEQFF
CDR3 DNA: TGCAGTGCTTCCCGACAGAGTGAGCAGTTCTTC

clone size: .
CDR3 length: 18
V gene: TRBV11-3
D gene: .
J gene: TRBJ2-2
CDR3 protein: CASSLAGGLYPWTGELFF
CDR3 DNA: TGTGCCAGCAGCTTAGCGGGGGGCCTTTATCCCTGGACCGGGGAGCTGTTTTTT

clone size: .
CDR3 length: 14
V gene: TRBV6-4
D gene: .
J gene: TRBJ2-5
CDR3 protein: CASSGGANQETQYF
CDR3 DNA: TGTGCCAGCAGTGGTGGAGCAAACCAAGAGACCCAGTACTTC

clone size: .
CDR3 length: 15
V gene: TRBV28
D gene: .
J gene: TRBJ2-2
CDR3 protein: CASSLSLAYTGELFF
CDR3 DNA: TGTGCCAGCAGTTTATCCCTAGCATACACCGGGGAGCTGTTTTTT

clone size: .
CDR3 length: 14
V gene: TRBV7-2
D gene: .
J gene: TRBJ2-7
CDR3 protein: CASSPPEGAHEQYF
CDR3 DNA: TGTGCCAGCAGCCCCCCGGAGGGGGCCCACGAGCAGTACTTC

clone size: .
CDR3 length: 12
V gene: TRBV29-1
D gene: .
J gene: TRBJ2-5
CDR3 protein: CSVETGQETQYF
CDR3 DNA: TGCAGCGTGGAGACAGGCCAAGAGACCCAGTACTTC

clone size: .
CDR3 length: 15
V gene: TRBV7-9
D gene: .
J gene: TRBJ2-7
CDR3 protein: CASSFDDRRSYEQYF
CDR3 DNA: TGTGCCAGCAGCTTCGACGACAGGCGCTCCTACGAGCAGTACTTC

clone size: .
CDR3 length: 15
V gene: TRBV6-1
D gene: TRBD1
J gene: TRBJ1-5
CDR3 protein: CASSRRGNYDQPQHF
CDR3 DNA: TGTGCCAGCAGCCGCAGGGGGAATTATGATCAGCCCCAGCATTTT

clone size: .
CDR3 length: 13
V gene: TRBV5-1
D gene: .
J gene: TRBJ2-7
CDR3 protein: CASSPRESYEQYF
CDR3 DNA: TGCGCCAGCAGCCCCCGGGAGTCCTACGAGCAGTACTTC

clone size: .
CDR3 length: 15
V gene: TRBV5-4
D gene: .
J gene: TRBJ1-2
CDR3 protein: CASSLVGNSGDGYTF
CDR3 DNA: TGTGCCAGCAGCTTGGTAGGAAACAGCGGAGATGGCTACACCTTC

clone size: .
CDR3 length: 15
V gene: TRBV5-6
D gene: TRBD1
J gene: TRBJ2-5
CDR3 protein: CASSLEDRVSETQYF
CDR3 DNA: TGTGCCAGCAGCTTGGAGGACAGGGTTAGTGAGACCCAGTACTTC

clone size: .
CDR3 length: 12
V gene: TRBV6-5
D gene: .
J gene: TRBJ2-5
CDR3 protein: CASSPPVGGQYF
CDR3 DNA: TGTGCCAGCAGCCCCCCGGTTGGGGGGCAGTACTTC

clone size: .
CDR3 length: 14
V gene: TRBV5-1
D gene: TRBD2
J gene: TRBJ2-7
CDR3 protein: CASRTGTSESEQYF
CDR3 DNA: TGCGCCAGCAGAACCGGGACTAGCGAAAGCGAGCAGTACTTC

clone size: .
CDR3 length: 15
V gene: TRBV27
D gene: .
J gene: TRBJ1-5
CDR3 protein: CASSLRGTSNQPQHF
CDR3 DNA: TGTGCCAGCAGTTTGAGGGGAACTAGCAATCAGCCCCAGCATTTT

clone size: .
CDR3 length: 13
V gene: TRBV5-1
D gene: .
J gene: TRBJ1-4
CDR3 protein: CASGTGSNEKLFF
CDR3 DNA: TGCGCCAGCGGAACAGGGTCTAATGAAAAACTGTTTTTT

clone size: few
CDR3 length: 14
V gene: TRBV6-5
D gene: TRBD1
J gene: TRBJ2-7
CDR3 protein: CASSYSDRGYEQYF
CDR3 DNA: TGTGCCAGCAGTTACTCGGACAGGGGCTACGAGCAGTACTTC

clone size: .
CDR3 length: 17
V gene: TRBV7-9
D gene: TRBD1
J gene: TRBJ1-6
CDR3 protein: CASSVRLPTGKNSPLHF
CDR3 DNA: TGTGCCAGCAGCGTAAGGTTGCCGACAGGGAAGAATTCACCCCTCCACTTT

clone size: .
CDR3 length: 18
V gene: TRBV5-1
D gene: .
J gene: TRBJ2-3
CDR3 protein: CASSLSPPGDSSTDTQYF
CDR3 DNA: TGCGCCAGCAGCTTGTCTCCCCCTGGCGACTCTAGCACAGATACGCAGTATTTT

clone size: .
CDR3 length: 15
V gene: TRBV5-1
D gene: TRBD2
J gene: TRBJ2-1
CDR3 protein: CASSLRLAGGSEQFF
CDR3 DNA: TGCGCCAGCAGCTTACGACTAGCGGGGGGCAGTGAGCAGTTCTTC

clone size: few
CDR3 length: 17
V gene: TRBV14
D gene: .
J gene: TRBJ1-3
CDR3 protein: CASSQDVGRGSGNTIYF
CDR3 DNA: TGTGCCAGCAGCCAAGATGTGGGGAGGGGATCTGGAAACACCATATATTTT

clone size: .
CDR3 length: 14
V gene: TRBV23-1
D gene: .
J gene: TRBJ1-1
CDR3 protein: CASSQRALNTEAFF
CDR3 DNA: TGCGCCAGCAGTCAAAGGGCCCTAAACACTGAAGCTTTCTTT

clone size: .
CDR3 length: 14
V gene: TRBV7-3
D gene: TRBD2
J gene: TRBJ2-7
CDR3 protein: CASSLGLADYEQYF
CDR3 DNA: TGTGCCAGCAGCTTAGGACTAGCGGATTACGAGCAGTACTTC

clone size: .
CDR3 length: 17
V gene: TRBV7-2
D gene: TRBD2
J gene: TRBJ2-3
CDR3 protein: CASSPSLLAGGADTQYF
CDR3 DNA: TGTGCCAGCAGCCCAAGTCTACTAGCGGGAGGAGCAGATACGCAGTATTTT

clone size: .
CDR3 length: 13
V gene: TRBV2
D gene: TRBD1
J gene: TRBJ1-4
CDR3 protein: CASTRQGVGKLFF
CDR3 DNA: TGTGCCAGCACTCGGCAGGGGGTGGGAAAACTGTTTTTT

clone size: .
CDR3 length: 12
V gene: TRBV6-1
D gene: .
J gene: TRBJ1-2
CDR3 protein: CASSVGGAVGRF
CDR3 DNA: TGTGCCAGCAGCGTAGGGGGGGCGGTGGGTCGCTTC

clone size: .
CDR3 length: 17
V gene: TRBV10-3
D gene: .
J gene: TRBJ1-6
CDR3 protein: CAISESKGLHYNSPLHF
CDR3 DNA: TGTGCCATCAGTGAGTCGAAAGGGCTTCACTATAATTCACCCCTCCACTTT

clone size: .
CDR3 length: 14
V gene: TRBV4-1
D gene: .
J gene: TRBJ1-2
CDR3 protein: CASSQGGVYYGYTF
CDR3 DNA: TGCGCCAGCAGCCAAGGGGGCGTATACTATGGCTACACCTTC

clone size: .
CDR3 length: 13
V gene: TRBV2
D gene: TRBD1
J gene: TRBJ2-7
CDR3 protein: CASSGTGAYEQYF
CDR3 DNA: TGTGCCAGCAGCGGGACAGGGGCTTACGAGCAGTACTTC

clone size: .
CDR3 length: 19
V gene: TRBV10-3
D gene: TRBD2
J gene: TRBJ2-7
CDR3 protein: CAISEPRLAGEPLSYEQYF
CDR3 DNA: TGTGCCATCAGTGAGCCACGACTAGCGGGAGAGCCACTCTCCTACGAGCAGTACTTC

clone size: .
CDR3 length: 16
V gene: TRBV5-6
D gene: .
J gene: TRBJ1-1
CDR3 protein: CASSLGRTWGDTEAFF
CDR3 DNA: TGTGCCAGCAGCTTGGGGAGGACCTGGGGGGACACTGAAGCTTTCTTT

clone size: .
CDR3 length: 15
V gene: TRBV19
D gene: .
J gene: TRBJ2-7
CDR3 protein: CASSPSAGLYYEQYF
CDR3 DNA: TGTGCCAGTAGTCCCTCGGCAGGGCTATACTACGAGCAGTACTTC